A selection of T cell receptor beta chains follows, all from one sample in a study of T cell changes during pregnancy in multiple sclerosis. Libraries were prepared by immunoSEQ multiplex PCR; TCRdb keeps only in-frame clonotypes and omits some of them. The repertoire has fewer than 95,000 clones, 90% to 95% of them found once; the top ten carry around 4.1%. Sample: peripheral blood, taken in the first trimester of pregnancy. Source of these receptors: a female donor with multiple sclerosis, enrolled in a pregnancy study. The CDR3 runs from the conserved cysteine through the conserved F or W. Each record gives: D gene, J gene, clone size, V gene, CDR3 DNA, CDR3 protein. The D gene is left open where the match is weak. Size is omitted from some rows. Given values are once, few, many or a class for expanded clones.

NA | TRBJ1-3 | NA | TRBV4-1 | TGCGCCAGCAGCCAAGAAATCCAGGCTGGAAACACCATATATTTT | CASSQEIQAGNTIYF
NA | TRBJ2-5 | NA | TRBV5-6 | TGTGCCAGCAGCTCCGCTTGGCGGGCCCTCCAAGAGACCCAGTACTTC | CASSSAWRALQETQYF
NA | TRBJ1-2 | NA | TRBV13 | TGTGCCAGCAGCTTAGTCCTCGAGACAGTAGGGGGAAACTATGGCTACACCTTC | CASSLVLETVGGNYGYTF
TRBD1 | TRBJ2-1 | NA | TRBV19 | TGTGCCACTAGAAGTAGGACAGGGGGGTCAGGAGAGCAGTTCTTC | CATRSRTGGSGEQFF
TRBD1 | TRBJ2-2 | once | TRBV9 | TGTGCCAGCAGCAGTGATAGTGCAGGGGGATACCTGGGGACCGGGGAGCTGTTTTTT | CASSSDSAGGYLGTGELFF
NA | TRBJ1-6 | once | TRBV6-1 | TGTGCCAGCAGTACCCACAGAGAATATAATTCACCCCTCCACTTT | CASSTHREYNSPLHF
TRBD2 | TRBJ2-1 | NA | TRBV9 | TGTGCCAGCAGCGTAGGAAACGGGGGGGCGTATAATGAGCAGTTCTTC | CASSVGNGGAYNEQFF
NA | TRBJ2-3 | NA | TRBV6-4 | TGTGCCAGCAGTGATCGGCAGGAAGCAGATACGCAGTATTTT | CASSDRQEADTQYF
NA | TRBJ1-1 | NA | TRBV13 | TGTGCCAGCAGCTTAATTAGCACTGAAGCTTTCTTT | CASSLISTEAFF
TRBD1 | TRBJ2-5 | once | TRBV15 | TGTGCCACCAGCAGTGACGGGGCTCAGGGGGAAGAGACCCAGTACTTC | CATSSDGAQGEETQYF
TRBD1 | TRBJ1-5 | once | TRBV27 | TGTGCCAGCAGTATGGGACAGATCAATCAGCCCCAGCATTTT | CASSMGQINQPQHF
TRBD2 | TRBJ2-7 | NA | TRBV13 | TGTGCCAGCAGCCTTAGCGGGGCATACTACGAGCAGTACTTC | CASSLSGAYYEQYF
NA | TRBJ1-5 | NA | TRBV5-6 | TGTGCCAGCAGTTCATCGACAGGAGATTCTCAGCCCCAGCATTTT | CASSSSTGDSQPQHF
NA | TRBJ2-5 | NA | TRBV7-7 | TGTGCTAGCAGCTTAGTAACAGGAGGGGAGACCCAGTACTTC | CASSLVTGGETQYF
NA | TRBJ1-4 | NA | TRBV15 | TGTGCCACCAGCAGAGGGCCTTCGGTAGCGGCTAATGAAAAACTGTTTTTT | CATSRGPSVAANEKLFF
TRBD1 | TRBJ1-6 | few | TRBV25-1 | TGTGCCAGCAGTTCCCCCACGACAGGGGGCCGTAATTCACCCCTCCACTTT | CASSSPTTGGRNSPLHF
NA | TRBJ1-2 | NA | TRBV5-6 | TGTGCCAGCAGCCCTGCCGGGGTAAACTATGGCTACACCTTC | CASSPAGVNYGYTF
TRBD1 | TRBJ1-4 | NA | TRBV10-3 | TGTGCCATCAGTAAGGGACAGGGATGGCAGGAAAAACTGTTTTTT | CAISKGQGWQEKLFF
NA | TRBJ1-5 | NA | TRBV19 | TGTGCCAGTAGTATACGGCTTACCGAGGGGGATCAGCCCCAGCATTTT | CASSIRLTEGDQPQHF
NA | TRBJ1-5 | NA | TRBV5-5 | TGTGCCAGCAGCTTGGCCGCGGACACGAATCAGCCCCAGCATTTT | CASSLAADTNQPQHF
NA | TRBJ2-4 | NA | TRBV15 | TGTGCCACCAGGGGGGCAGGGAAGGCCAAAAACATTCAGTACTTC | CATRGAGKAKNIQYF
NA | TRBJ2-1 | NA | TRBV7-3 | TGTGCCAGCAGCCCAGACATCTACAATGAGCAGTTCTTC | CASSPDIYNEQFF
TRBD2 | TRBJ2-2 | NA | TRBV5-1 | TGCGCCAGTACACTAGCGGGGGACGCCGGGGAGCTGTTTTTT | CASTLAGDAGELFF
TRBD2 | TRBJ2-1 | once | TRBV6-5 | TGTGCCAGCAGTTACCGAGGCGCGGGGGGGGCTAATGAGCAGTTCTTC | CASSYRGAGGANEQFF
TRBD1 | TRBJ2-5 | NA | TRBV6-1 | TGTGCCAGCAGCGGACAGGGAGTGGAGACCCAGTACTTC | CASSGQGVETQYF
TRBD1 | TRBJ1-2 | NA | TRBV7-9 | TGTGCCAGCAGCTCGTCGGGACAGTCTTATAGCTATGGCTACACCTTC | CASSSSGQSYSYGYTF
NA | TRBJ1-5 | NA | TRBV12-5 | TGTGCTAGTGGTTTGGGAGCCGGGGGTAGCAATCAGCCCCAGCATTTT | CASGLGAGGSNQPQHF
NA | TRBJ2-3 | NA | TRBV4-1 | TGCGCCAGCAGCCGCATCGCAGGGAGCACAGATACGCAGTATTTT | CASSRIAGSTDTQYF
TRBD1 | TRBJ2-1 | NA | TRBV7-8 | TGTGCCAGCAGCCTCCTTCGACAGGGGGAGGTGAATGAGCAGTTCTTC | CASSLLRQGEVNEQFF
NA | TRBJ2-7 | NA | TRBV5-4 | TGTGCCAGCAGCTTGGAACAGGAGCAGTACTTC | CASSLEQEQYF
TRBD1 | TRBJ2-6 | NA | TRBV7-8 | TGTGCCAGCAGACTAGGGGGCGGTGGGGCCAACGTCCTGACTTTC | CASRLGGGGANVLTF
NA | TRBJ2-7 | few | TRBV7-9 | TGTGCCAGCAGCTTAGAGAGCGAGCAGTACTTC | CASSLESEQYF
NA | TRBJ2-4 | NA | TRBV18 | TGTGCCAGCTCACCGTCAGGGGATACAAACATTCAGTACTTC | CASSPSGDTNIQYF
TRBD1 | TRBJ1-6 | once | TRBV4-1 | TGCGCCAGCAGCCCGGGACAGGGAAATTCACCCCTCCACTTT | CASSPGQGNSPLHF
NA | TRBJ1-1 | NA | TRBV5-4 | TGTGCCAGCAGCACTAGGTCCGGGCCGAACACTGAAGCTTTCTTT | CASSTRSGPNTEAFF
NA | TRBJ2-7 | many | TRBV6-1 | TGTGCCAGCAGTGAGTTACAGGGTGCCGACGAGCAGTACTTC | CASSELQGADEQYF
NA | TRBJ1-5 | NA | TRBV19 | TGTGCCAGTGAGGAGGCCGGTCAGCCCCAGCATTTT | CASEEAGQPQHF
NA | TRBJ2-7 | NA | TRBV4-1 | TGCGCCAGCAGCCAAGATTTCAGCGGCGCCTACGAGCAGTACTTC | CASSQDFSGAYEQYF
NA | TRBJ2-3 | NA | TRBV11-2 | TGTGCCAGCAACCCAGGAGGGGAGCCGCAGTATTTT | CASNPGGEPQYF
TRBD1 | TRBJ2-7 | NA | TRBV10-1 | TGCGCCAGCAGCGCAAGACAGGGGTCCTACGAGCAGTACTTC | CASSARQGSYEQYF
NA | TRBJ2-1 | NA | TRBV9 | TGTGCCAGCAGCGTAGCGGAGCCCTCCTACAATGAGCAGTTCTTC | CASSVAEPSYNEQFF
NA | TRBJ1-6 | NA | TRBV2 | TGTGCCAGCACCGGGACACTAAATTCACCCCTCCACTTT | CASTGTLNSPLHF
TRBD2 | TRBJ2-5 | NA | TRBV7-3 | TGTGCCAGCAGCCCTAGCGGGGGTCAAGAGACCCAGTACTTC | CASSPSGGQETQYF
NA | TRBJ2-7 | few | TRBV7-9 | TGTGCCAGCAGCGGTTGGACATTACGGCTTTCCTACGAGCAGTACTTC | CASSGWTLRLSYEQYF
TRBD1 | TRBJ1-3 | NA | TRBV14 | TGTGCCAGCAGCTCAACAGGGGCCTTCTCTGGAAACACCATATATTTT | CASSSTGAFSGNTIYF